The clone carrying this TCR beta chain has a handful of counts. This sample stems from a study of blood T cell repertoires in COVID-19. Study at large: COVID-19 samples, acute and convalescent, were from the United States, Italy and Spain. The analysed material was cDNA or gDNA that came from T cells, B-cell-depleted T cells, or PBMCs.

Profiling relied on immunoSEQ multiplex PCR, and the TCRdb table lists in-frame clones only, not all of them. Here the sample spans 330,000 or so clones, roughly nine tenths being singletons. Grouping used clinical history reported by participants in a survey and questionnaire. The specimen was PBMCs or T cells enriched from blood (not recorded which). The origin of this receptor is a woman under 40 who had recovered from COVID-19.

The CDR3 DNA is TGTGCCAGCAGCCAGACAGTGAACACTGAAGCTTTCTTT. Encoded protein: CASSQTVNTEAFF. The chain has TRBV5-4 and TRBJ1-1, with a tentative D call TRBD1 (5 bases). V lost 4 bases and J 0 bases, leaving 7 bases between the germline ends. CDR3 length: 13 amino acids. Germline CDR1 SGHNT, CDR2 YYREEE (reference sequence).